This TCR beta chain was captured by sequencing in a study of tumor and adjacent non-tumor tissue in lung cancer. The wider study: Samples averaged roughly 4.2 million productive TCRbeta reads each. Overall study results and limits: Shorter survival was associated with higher TCR diversity in tumors. TCR diversity was significantly greater in tumor than normal lung tissue. Tumor repertoires had a smaller top 100 clone share than normal lung.

Details on this clonotype: Its antigen remains unidentified.

RNA was extracted from bulk tissue without any cell sorting. The library came from three nested PCR rounds adapted from ARM-PCR protocols. Each CDR3 protein gets one entry after TCRdb re-called the multiplex PCR reads with MiXCR. The sample consists of approximately 150,000 distinct CDR3 sequences, around 65% of them appearing once. Sequencing used lung tumor tissue. The clonotype was recovered from a man in his 60s with small cell lung cancer.

The CDR3 protein is CAWSVRGDGNQPQHF. CDR3 bases: TGTGCCTGGAGTGTACGTGGGGACGGCAATCAGCCCCAGCATTTT. The genes are TRBV30 and TRBJ1-5; perhaps TRBD1 as D (5 bases). V was clipped by 0 bases and J by 2 bases, with 11 bases between them. This CDR3 is built from 15 residues. Germline loops: CDR1 GTSNPN, CDR2 SVGIG (reference sequence).